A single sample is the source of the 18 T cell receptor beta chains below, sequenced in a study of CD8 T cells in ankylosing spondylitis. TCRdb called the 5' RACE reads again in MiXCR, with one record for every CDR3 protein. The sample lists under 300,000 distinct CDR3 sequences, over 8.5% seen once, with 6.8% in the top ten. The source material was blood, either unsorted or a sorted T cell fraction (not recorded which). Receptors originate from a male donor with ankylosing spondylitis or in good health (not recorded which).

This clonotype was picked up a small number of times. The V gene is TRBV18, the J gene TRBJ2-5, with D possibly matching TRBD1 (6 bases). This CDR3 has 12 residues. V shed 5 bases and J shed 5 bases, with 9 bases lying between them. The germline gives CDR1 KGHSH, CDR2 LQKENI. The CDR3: CASSRTEETQYF. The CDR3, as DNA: TGTGCCAGCTCAAGGACAGAGGAGACCCAGTACTTC.

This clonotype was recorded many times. Here the CDR3 reads CASSLDGGRYGYTF. As DNA, the CDR3 is TGTGCCAGCAGTTTAGACGGGGGAAGGTATGGCTACACCTTC. This chain links TRBV12-3 or TRBV12-4 with TRBJ1-2; TRBD1 might be the D (5 bases). This CDR3 is 14 amino acids long. With 1 base removed from V and 5 bases from J, the gap between germline ends came to 11 bases.

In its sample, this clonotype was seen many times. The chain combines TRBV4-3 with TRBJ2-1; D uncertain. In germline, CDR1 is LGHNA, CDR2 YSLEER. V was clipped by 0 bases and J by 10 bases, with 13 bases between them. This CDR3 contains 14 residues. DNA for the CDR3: TGCGCCAGCAGCCAAGATCAGGCCCCATTGGAGCAGTTCTTC. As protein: CASSQDQAPLEQFF.

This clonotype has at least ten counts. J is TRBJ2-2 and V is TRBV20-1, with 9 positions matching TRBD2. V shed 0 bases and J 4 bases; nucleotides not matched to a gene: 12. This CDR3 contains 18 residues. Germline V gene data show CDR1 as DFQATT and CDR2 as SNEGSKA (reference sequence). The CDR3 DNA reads TGCAGTGCTAGAGATCCGTCTAGCGGGACGGGGGTCACCGGGGAGCTGTTTTTT. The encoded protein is CSARDPSSGTGVTGELFF.

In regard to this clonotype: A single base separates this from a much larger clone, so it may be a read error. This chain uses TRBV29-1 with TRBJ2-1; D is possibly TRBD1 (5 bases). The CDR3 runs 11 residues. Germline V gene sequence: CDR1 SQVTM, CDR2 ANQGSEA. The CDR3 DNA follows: TGCAGCTTCCGACAGAACAATGAGCAGTCCTTC. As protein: CSFRQNNEQSF.

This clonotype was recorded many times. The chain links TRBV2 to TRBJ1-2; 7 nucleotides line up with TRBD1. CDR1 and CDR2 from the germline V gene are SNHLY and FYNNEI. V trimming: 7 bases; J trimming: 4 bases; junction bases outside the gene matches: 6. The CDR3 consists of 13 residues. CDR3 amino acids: CASNPGQIYGYTF. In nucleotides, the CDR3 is TGTGCCAGCAACCCGGGACAGATCTATGGCTACACCTTC.

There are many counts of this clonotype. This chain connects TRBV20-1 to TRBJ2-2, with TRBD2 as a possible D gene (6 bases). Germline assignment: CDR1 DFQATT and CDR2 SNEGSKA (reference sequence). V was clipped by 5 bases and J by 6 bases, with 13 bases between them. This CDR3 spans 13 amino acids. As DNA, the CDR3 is TGCAGTGCTGGAGGGACGGTCCCCGGGGAGCTGTTTTTT. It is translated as CSAGGTVPGELFF.

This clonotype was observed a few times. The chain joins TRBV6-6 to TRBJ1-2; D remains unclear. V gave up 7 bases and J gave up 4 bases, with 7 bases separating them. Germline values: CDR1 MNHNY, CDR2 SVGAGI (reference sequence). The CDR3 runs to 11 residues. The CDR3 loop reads CASTNSYGYTF. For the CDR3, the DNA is TGTGCCAGCACCAATTCCTATGGCTACACCTTC.

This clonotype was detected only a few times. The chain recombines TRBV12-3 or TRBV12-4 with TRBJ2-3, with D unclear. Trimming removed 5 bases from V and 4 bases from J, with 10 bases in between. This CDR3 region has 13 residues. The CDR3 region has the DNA TGTGCCAGCAGTCCTCTACCCCCAGATACGCAGTATTTT. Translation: CASSPLPPDTQYF.

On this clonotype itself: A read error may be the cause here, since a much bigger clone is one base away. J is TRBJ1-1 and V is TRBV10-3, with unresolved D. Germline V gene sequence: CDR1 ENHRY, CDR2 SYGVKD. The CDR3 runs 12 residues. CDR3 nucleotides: TGTGCCATCTGTGAAGTAAGGACTGAAGCTTTCTTT. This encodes CAICEVRTEAFF.

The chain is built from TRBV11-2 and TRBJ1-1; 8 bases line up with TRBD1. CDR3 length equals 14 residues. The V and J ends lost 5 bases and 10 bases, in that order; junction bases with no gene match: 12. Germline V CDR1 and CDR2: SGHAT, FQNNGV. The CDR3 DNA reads TGTGCCAGCAGCCCGCGGGACAGGTTAAATGGAGCTTTCTTT. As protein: CASSPRDRLNGAFF.

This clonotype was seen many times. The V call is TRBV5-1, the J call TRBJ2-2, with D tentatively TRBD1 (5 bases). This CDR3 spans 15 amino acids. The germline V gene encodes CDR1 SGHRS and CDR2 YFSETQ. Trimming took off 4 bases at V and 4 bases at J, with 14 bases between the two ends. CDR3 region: CASSLDSPTTGELFF. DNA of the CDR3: TGCGCCAGCAGCCTAGACAGTCCTACCACCGGGGAGCTGTTTTTT.

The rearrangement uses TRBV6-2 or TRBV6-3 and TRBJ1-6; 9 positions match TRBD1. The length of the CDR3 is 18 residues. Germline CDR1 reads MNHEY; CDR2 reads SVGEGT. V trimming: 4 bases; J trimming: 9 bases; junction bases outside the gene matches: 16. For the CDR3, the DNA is TGTGCCAGCAGTTCCCGGACGCCGACAGGGGGTTATGGTTCACCCCTCCACTTT. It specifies CASSSRTPTGGYGSPLHF.

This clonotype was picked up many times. CDR3: CSVEDLIGNTIYF. DNA for the CDR3: TGCAGCGTTGAAGATCTAATCGGAAACACCATATATTTT. The rearrangement uses TRBV29-1 and TRBJ1-3; unclear D gene. V was trimmed by 0 bases and J by 4 bases, leaving 7 bases between them. CDR3 size: 13 residues. Germline assignment: CDR1 SQVTM and CDR2 ANQGSEA.

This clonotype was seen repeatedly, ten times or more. CDR3 loop: CASSLDLGNTEAFF. DNA for the CDR3: TGCGCCAGCAGCTTGGATTTGGGGAACACTGAAGCTTTCTTT. The chain couples TRBV5-1 to TRBJ1-1; D gene ambiguous. Germline CDR1 is SGHRS and CDR2 is YFSETQ. This CDR3 has 14 residues. The V end was cut by 0 bases, the J end by 1 base, with 7 bases between.

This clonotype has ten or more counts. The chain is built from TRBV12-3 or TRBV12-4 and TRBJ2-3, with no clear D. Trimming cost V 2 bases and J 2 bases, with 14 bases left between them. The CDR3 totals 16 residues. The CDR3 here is CASSLFVGGYTDTQYF. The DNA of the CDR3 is TGTGCCAGCAGTTTATTTGTTGGCGGTTACACAGATACGCAGTATTTT.

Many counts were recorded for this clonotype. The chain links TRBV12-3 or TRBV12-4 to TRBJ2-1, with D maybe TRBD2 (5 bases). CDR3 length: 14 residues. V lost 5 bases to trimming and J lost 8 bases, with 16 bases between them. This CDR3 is CASSSGRSTDEQFF. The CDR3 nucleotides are TGTGCCAGCAGTAGCGGTAGGTCGACGGATGAGCAGTTCTTC.

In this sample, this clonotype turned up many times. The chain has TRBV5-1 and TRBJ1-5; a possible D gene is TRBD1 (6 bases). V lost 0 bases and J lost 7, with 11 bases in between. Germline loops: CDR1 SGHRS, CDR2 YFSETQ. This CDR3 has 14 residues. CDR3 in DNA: TGCGCCAGCAGCTTGGCGGGGGGCAGACAGCCCCAGCATTTT. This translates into CASSLAGGRQPQHF.